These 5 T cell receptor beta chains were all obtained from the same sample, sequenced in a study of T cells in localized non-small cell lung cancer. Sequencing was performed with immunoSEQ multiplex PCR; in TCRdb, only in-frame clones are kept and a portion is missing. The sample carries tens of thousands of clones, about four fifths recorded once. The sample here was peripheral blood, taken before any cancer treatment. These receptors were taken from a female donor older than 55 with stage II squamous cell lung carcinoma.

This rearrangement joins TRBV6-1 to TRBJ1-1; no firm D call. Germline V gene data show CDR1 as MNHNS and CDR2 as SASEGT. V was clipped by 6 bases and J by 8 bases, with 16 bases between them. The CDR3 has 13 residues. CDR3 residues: CASSLDPKLEAFF. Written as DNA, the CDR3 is TGTGCCAGCAGCCTGGACCCCAAGTTGGAAGCTTTCTTT.

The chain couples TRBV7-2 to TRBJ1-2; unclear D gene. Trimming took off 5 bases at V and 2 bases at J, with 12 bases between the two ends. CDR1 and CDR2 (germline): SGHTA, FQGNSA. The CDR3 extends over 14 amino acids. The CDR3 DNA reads TGTGCCAGCAGCCCCTATATGCTGAACTATGGCTACACCTTC. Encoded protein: CASSPYMLNYGYTF.

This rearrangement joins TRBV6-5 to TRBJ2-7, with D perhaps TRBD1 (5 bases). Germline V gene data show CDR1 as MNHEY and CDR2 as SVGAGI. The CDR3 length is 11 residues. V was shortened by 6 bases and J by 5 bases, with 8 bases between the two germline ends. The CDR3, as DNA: TGTGCCAGCAGGCAGGGCCACGAGCAGTACTTC. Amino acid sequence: CASRQGHEQYF.

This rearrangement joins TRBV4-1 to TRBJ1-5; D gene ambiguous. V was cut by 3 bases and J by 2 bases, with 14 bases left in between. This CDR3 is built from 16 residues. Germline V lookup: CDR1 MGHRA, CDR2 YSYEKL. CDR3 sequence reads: CASSQSAELGNQPQHF. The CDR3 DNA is TGCGCCAGCAGCCAGTCCGCCGAGCTCGGCAATCAGCCCCAGCATTTT.

CDR3 loop: CASVLRGMDTGELFF. The DNA for the CDR3 is TGTGCCAGCGTTTTGAGGGGCATGGACACCGGGGAGCTGTTTTTT. The genes are TRBV6-1 and TRBJ2-2, with D perhaps TRBD1 or TRBD2 (5 bases each). CDR3 length: 15 amino acids. The V end was cut by 8 bases, the J end by 3 bases, with 16 bases between. The V gene's germline CDR1 is MNHNS and CDR2 SASEGT.